The text below deals with one TCR beta chain. Antigen specificity is unknown. The sample is drawn from a study of PD-1 blockade in classical Hodgkin lymphoma. Overall study: Patients in the cohort were put on intravenous nivolumab, 3 mg/kg every 2 weeks. Findings and caveats of the study: The CD4+ diversity rise by C4D1 was clearest in complete responders. Individuals who commenced nivolumab within less than 1 year of ASCT were excluded. Differences between repertoires have undefined causes, possibly disease activity or prior therapy.

Sequencing used immunoSEQ multiplex PCR; TCRdb keeps in-frame clones, though not all of them. Altogether around 15,000 clones are present, about four fifths being singletons, with the ten largest covering approximately 13%. The sample's time point: cycle 4 day 1 (C4D1), after five to seven weeks of nivolumab. Every single patient, without exception, relapsed after autologous stem cell transplantation, and brentuximab vedotin exposure varied. The CDR3 totals 16 residues. The V and J ends lost 0 bases and 0 bases, in that order; junction bases with no gene match: 2. Looked up from germline, CDR1 is MNHEY and CDR2 is SVGAGI.

This chain joins TRBV6-5 and TRBJ2-7; 10 bases line up with TRBD2. The receptor comes from a human donor with classical Hodgkin lymphoma. The input for sequencing was peripheral blood mononuclear cells (PBMCs), taken before the fourth cycle of nivolumab. CDR3: CASSYSASGGSYEQYF. For the CDR3, the DNA is TGTGCCAGCAGTTACTCGGCTAGCGGGGGCTCCTACGAGCAGTACTTC.